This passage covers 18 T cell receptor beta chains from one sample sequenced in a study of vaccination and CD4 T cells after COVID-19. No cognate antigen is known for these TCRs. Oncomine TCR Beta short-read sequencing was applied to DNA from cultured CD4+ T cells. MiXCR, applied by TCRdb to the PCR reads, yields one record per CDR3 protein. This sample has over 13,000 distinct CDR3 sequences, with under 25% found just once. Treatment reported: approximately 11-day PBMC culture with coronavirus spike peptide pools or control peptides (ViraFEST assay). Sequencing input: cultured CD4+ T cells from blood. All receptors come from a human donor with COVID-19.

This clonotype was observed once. In DNA form, the CDR3 reads TGTGCCAGCAGTTTACGCGGGGGCTTGAACACCGGGGAGCTGTTTTTT. This codes for CASSLRGGLNTGELFF. The chain employs TRBV12-3 or TRBV12-4 and TRBJ2-2; D perhaps matches TRBD2 (7 bases). CDR3 length: 16 amino acids. V gave up 2 bases and J gave up 1 base, with 11 bases separating them.

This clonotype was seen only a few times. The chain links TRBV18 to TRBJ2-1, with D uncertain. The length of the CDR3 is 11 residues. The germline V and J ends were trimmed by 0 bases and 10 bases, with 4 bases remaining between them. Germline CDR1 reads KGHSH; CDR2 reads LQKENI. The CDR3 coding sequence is TGTGCCAGCTCACCACCGGGAGAGCAGTTCTTC. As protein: CASSPPGEQFF.

DNA for the CDR3: TGTGCCAGCAGTTTACTCGAAGCGGGGGGCTTCACAGATACGCAGTATTTT. This sequence encodes CASSLLEAGGFTDTQYF. The V call is TRBV28, the J call TRBJ2-3; 9 positions agree with TRBD2. V dropped 2 bases and J dropped 2; count of bases not matched to a gene: 8. This CDR3 region has 17 residues. Germline CDR1 is MDHEN and CDR2 is SYDVKM.

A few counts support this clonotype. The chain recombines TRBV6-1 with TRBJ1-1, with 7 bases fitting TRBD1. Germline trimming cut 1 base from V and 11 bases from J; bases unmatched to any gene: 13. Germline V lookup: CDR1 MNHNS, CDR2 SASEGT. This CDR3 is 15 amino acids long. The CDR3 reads CASSEGSGGDRGAFF. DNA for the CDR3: TGTGCCAGCAGTGAAGGAAGCGGGGGGGACAGAGGGGCTTTCTTT.

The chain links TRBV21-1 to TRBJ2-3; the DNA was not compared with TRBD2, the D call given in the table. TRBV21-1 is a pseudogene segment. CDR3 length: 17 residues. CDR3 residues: CASSKIGRTRDPDTQYF. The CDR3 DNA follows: TGTGCCAGCAGCAAAATTGGGAGGACTAGGGACCCAGATACGCAGTATTTT.

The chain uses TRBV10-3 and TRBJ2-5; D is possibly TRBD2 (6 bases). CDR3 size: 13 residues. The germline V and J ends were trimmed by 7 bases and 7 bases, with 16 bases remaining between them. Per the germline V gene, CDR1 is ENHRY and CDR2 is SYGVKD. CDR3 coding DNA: TGTGCCATCAAAGGTCCGGGAGAGGGGACCCAGTACTTC. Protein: CAIKGPGEGTQYF.

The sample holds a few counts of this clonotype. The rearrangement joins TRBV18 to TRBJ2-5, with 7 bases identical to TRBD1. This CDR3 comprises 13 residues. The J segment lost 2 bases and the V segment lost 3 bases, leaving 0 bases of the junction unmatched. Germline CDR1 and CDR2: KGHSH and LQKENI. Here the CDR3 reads CASSPGQQETQYF. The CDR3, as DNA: TGTGCCAGCTCACCGGGACAGCAAGAGACCCAGTACTTC.

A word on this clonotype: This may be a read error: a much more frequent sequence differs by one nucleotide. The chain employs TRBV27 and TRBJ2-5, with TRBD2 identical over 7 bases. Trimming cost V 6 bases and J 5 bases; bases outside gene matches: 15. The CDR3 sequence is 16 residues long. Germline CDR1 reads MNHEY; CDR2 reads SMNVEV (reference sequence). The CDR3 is CASSSILVGGRETQYF. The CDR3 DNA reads TGTGCCAGCAGCTCCATACTAGTGGGGGGGAGGGAGACCCAGTACTTC.

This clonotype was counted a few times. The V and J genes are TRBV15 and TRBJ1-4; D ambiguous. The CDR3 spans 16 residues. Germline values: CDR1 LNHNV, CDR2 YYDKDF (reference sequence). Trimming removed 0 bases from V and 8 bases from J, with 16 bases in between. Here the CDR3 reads CATSRDGIEGDEKLFF. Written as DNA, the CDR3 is TGTGCCACCAGCAGAGATGGGATCGAGGGAGACGAAAAACTGTTTTTT.

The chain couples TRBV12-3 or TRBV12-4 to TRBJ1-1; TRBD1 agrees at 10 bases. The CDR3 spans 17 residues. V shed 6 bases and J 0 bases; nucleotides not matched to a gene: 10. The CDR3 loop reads CASRGDRGRPLNTEAFF. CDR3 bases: TGTGCCAGCAGGGGAGACAGGGGGCGACCGCTGAACACTGAAGCTTTCTTT.

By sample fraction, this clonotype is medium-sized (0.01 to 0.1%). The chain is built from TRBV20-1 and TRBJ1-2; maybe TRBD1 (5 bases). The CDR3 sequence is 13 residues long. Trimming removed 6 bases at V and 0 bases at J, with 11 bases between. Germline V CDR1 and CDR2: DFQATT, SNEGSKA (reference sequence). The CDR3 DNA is TGCAGTGCCACGAGGGGAGCTAACTATGGCTACACCTTC. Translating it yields CSATRGANYGYTF.

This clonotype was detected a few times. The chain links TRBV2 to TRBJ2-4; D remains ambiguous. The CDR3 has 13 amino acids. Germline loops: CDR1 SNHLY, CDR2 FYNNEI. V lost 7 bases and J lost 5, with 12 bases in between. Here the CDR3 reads CASNGVFENIQYF. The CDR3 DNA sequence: TGTGCCAGCAATGGGGTCTTCGAAAACATTCAGTACTTC.

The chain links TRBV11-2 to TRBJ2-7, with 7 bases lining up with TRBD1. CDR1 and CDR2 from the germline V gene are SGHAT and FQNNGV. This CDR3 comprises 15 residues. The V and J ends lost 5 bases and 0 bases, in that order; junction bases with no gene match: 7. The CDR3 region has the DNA TGTGCCAGCAGCCCGGGACAGCATTACTCCTACGAGCAGTACTTC. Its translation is CASSPGQHYSYEQYF.

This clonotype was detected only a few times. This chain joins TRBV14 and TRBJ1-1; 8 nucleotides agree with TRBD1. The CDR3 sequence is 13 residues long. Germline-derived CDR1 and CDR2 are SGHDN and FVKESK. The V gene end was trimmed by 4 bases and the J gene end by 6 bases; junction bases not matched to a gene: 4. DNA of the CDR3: TGTGCCAGCAGCCGCAACAGGGGGTCTGAAGCTTTCTTT. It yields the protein CASSRNRGSEAFF.

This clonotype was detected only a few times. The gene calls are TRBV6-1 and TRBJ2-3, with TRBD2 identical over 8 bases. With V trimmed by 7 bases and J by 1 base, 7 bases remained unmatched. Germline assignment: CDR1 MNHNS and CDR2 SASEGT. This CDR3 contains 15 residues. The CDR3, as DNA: TGTGCCAGCAAGCGGGGGTCTGCTGGCACAGATACGCAGTATTTT. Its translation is CASKRGSAGTDTQYF.

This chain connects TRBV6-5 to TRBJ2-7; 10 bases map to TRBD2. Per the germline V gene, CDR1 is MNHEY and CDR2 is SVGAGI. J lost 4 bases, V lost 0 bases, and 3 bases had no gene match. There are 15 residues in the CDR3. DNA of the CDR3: TGTGCCAGCAGTTACTCCCCAGCGGGGGGGTACGAGCAGTACTTC. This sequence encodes CASSYSPAGGYEQYF.

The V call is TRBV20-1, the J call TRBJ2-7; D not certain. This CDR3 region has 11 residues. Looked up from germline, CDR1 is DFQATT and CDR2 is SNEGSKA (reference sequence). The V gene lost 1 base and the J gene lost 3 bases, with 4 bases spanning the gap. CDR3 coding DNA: TGCAGTGCTAGAGGGGGCTACGAGCAGTACTTC. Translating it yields CSARGGYEQYF.

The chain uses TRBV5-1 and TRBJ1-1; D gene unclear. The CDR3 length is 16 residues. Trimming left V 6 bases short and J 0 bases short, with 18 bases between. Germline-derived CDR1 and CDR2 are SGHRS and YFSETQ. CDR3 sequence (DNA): TGCGCCAGCACGTCAAGCCTACAGCCGATGAACACTGAAGCTTTCTTT. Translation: CASTSSLQPMNTEAFF.